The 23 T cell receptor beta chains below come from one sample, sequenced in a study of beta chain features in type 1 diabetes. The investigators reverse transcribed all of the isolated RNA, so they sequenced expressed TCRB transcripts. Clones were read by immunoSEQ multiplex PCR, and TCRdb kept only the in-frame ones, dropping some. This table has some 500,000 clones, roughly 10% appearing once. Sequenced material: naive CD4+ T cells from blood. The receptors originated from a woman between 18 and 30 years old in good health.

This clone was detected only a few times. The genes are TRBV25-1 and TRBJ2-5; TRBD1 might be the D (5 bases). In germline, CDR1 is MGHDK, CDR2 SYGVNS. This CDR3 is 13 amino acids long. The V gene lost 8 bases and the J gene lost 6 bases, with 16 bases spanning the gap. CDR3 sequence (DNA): TGTGCCAGCGGATCGCGGACAACCAAGACCCAGTACTTC. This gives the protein CASGSRTTKTQYF.

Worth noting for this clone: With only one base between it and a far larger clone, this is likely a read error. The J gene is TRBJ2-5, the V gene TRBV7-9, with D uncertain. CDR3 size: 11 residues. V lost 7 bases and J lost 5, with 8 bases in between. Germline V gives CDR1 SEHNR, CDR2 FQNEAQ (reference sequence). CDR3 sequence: CASTQGETQYF. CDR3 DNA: TGTGCCAGCACCCAAGGGGAGACCCAGTACTTC.

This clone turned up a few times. CDR3: CASPDKSYEQYV. CDR3 nucleotide sequence: TGTGCCAGTCCTGACAAATCCTACGAGCAGTACGTC. The V and J genes are TRBV28 and TRBJ2-7; D gene ambiguous. There are 12 residues in the CDR3. V was trimmed by 9 bases and J by 1 base, leaving 10 bases between them. Germline V gene sequence: CDR1 MDHEN, CDR2 SYDVKM.

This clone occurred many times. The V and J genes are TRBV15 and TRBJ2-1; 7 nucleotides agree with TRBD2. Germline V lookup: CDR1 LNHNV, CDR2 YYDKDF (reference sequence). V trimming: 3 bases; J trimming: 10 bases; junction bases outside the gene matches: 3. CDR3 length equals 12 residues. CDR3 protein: CATSRDSGEQFF. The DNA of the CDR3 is TGTGCCACCAGCAGGGATAGCGGGGAGCAGTTCTTC.

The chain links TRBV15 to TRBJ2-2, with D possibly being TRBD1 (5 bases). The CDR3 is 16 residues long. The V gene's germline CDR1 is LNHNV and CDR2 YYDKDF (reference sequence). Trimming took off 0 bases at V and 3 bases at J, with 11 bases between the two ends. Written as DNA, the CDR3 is TGTGCCACCAGCAGAGATGCCAGGGCGGACACCGGGGAGCTGTTTTTT. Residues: CATSRDARADTGELFF.

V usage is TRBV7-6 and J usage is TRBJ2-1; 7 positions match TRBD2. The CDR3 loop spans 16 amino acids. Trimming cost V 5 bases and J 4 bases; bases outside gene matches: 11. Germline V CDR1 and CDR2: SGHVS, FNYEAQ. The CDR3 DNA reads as TGTGCCAGCAGCCACCCACTAGCGAGAGGATACAATGAGCAGTTCTTC. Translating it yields CASSHPLARGYNEQFF.

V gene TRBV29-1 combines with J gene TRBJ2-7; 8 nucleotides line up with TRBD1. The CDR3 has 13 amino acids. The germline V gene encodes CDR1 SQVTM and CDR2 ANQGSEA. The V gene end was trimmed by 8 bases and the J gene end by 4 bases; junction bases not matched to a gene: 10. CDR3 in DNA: TGCAGCTCCATGCAGGGGGCAGGTTACGAGCAGTACTTC. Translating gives CSSMQGAGYEQYF.

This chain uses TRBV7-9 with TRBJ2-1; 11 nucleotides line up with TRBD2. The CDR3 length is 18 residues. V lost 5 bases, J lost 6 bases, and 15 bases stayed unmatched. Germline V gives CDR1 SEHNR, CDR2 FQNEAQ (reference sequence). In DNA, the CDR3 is TGTGCCAGCAGCGCCGTTGATTATACTAGCGGGAGTGGCAATGAGCAGTTCTTC. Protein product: CASSAVDYTSGSGNEQFF. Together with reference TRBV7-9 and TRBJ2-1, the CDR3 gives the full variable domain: DTGVSQNPRHKITKRGQNVTFRCDPISEHNRLYWYRQTLGQGPEFLTYFQNEAQLEKSRLLSDRFSAERPKGSFSTLEIQRTEQGDSAMYLCASSAVDYTSGSGNEQFFGPGTRLTVL.

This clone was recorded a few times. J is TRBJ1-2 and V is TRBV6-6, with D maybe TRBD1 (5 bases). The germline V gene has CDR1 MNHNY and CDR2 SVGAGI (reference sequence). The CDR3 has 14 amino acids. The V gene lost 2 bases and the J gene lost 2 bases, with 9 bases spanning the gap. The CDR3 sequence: CASSYGRQNYGYTF. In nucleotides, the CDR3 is TGTGCCAGCAGTTACGGTAGACAGAACTATGGCTACACCTTC.

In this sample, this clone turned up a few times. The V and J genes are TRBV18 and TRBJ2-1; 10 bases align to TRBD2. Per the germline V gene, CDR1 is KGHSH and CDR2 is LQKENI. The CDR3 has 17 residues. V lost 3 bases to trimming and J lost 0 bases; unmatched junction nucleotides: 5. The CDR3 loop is CASSPRTSGGSYNEQFF. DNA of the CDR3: TGTGCCAGCTCACCGAGGACTAGCGGCGGCTCCTACAATGAGCAGTTCTTC.

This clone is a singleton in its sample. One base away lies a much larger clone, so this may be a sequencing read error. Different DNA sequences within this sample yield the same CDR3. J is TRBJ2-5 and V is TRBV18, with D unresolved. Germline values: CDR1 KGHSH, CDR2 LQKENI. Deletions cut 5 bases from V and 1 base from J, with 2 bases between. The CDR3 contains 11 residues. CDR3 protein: CASSSQETQYF. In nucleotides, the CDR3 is TGTGCCAGCTCAAGCCAAGAGACCCAGTACTTC.

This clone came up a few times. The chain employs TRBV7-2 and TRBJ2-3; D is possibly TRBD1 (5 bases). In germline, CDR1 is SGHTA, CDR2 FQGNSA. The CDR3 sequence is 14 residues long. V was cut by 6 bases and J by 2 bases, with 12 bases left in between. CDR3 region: CASRLQGYTDTQYF. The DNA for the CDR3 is TGTGCCAGCAGACTTCAGGGATACACAGATACGCAGTATTTT. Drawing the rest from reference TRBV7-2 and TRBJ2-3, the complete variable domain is GAGVSQSPSNKVTEKGKDVELRCDPISGHTALYWYRQSLGQGLEFLIYFQGNSAPDKSGLPSDRFSAERTGGSVSTLTIQRTQQEDSAVYLCASRLQGYTDTQYFGPGTRLTVL.

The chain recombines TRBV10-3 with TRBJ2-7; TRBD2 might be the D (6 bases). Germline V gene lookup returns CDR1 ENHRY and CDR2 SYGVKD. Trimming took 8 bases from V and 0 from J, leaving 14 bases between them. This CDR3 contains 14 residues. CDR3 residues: CAIGRGLLSYEQYV. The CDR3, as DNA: TGTGCCATCGGGCGGGGCCTGCTCTCCTACGAGCAGTACGTC.

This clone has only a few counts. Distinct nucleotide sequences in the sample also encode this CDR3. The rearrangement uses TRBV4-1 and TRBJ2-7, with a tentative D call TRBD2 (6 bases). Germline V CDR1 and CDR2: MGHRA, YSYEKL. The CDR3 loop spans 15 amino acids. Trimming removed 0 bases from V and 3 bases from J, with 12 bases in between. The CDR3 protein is CASSQERRGGYEQYV. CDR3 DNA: TGCGCCAGCAGCCAAGAACGGCGGGGAGGCTACGAGCAGTACGTC.

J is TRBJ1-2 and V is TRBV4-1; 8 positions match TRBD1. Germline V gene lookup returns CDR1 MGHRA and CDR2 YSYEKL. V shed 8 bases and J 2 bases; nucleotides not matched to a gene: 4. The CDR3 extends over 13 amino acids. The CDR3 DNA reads TGCGCCAGCCGGAGACAGGGGAACTATGGCTACACCTTC. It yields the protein CASRRQGNYGYTF.

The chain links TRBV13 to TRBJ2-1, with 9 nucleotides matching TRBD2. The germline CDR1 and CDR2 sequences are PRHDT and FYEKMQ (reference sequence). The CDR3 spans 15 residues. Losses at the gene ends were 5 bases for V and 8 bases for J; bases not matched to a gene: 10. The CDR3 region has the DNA TGTGCCAGCAGCCGAAACCCGGGACTAGCATATGAGCAGTTCTTC. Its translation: CASSRNPGLAYEQFF. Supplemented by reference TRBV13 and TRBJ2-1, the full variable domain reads AAGVIQSPRHLIKEKRETATLKCYPIPRHDTVYWYQQGPGQDPQFLISFYEKMQSDKGSIPDRFSAQQFSDYHSELNMSSLELGDSALYFCASSRNPGLAYEQFFGPGTRLTVL.

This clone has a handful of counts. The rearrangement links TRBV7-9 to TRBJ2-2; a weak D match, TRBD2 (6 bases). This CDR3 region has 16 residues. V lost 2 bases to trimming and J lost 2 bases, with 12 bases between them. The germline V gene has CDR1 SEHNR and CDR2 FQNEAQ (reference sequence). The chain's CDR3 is CASSLSAGSNTGELFF. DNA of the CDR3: TGTGCCAGCAGCTTATCTGCGGGAAGCAACACCGGGGAGCTGTTTTTT.

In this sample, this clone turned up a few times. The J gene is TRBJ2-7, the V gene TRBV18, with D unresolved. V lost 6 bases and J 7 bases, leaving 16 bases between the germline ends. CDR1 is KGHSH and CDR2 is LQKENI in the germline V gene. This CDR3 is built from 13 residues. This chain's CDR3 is CASSPASTREQYF. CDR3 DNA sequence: TGTGCCAGCTCGCCGGCCTCAACGCGAGAGCAGTACTTC.

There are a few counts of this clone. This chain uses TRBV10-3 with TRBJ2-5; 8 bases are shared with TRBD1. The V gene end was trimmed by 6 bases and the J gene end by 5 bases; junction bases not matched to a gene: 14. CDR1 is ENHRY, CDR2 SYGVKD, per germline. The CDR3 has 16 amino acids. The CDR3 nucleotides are TGTGCCATCAGCCAAGGACAGGGCGGGCAGATGGAGACCCAGTACTTC. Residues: CAISQGQGGQMETQYF.

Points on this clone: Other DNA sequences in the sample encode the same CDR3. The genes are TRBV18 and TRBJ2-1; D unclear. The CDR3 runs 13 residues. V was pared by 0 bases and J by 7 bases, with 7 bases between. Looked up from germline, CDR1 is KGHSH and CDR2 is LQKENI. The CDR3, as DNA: TGTGCCAGCTCACCACCAGGCAGTAATGAGCAGTTCTTC. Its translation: CASSPPGSNEQFF.

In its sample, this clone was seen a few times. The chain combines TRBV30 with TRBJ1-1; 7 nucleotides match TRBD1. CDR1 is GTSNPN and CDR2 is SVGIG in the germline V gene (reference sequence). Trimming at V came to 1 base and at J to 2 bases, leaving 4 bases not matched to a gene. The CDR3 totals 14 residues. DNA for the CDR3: TGTGCCTGGAGTGCGGGGACAGCCAACACTGAAGCTTTCTTT. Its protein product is CAWSAGTANTEAFF.

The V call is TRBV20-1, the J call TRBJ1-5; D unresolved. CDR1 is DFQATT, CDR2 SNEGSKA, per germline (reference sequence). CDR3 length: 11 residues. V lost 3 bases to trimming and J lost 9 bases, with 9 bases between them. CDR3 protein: CSASTLGPQHF. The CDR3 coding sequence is TGCAGTGCTAGCACCCTCGGGCCCCAGCATTTT.

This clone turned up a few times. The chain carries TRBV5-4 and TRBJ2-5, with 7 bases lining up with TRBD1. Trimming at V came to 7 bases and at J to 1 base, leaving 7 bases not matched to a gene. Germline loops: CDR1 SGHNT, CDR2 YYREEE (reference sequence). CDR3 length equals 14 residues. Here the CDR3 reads CASHGTGVQETQYF. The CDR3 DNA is TGTGCCAGCCATGGAACAGGGGTCCAAGAGACCCAGTACTTC.